This T cell receptor (beta chain) was obtained from a study of TIL therapy for anti-PD-1-resistant metastatic lung cancer. Study-level background: Patients then received nivolumab; progressors got lymphodepletion, TIL and IL-2. Patients had a median age of almost 55 years (range about 38-85). Half of patients were current or former smokers.

Time point described: pre-treatment sample, taken before nivolumab and TIL therapy. Adults with stage 4 NSCLC were enrolled in a phase I trial. The libraries were made with immunoSEQ v3. TCRdb keeps only in-frame clones here, not all; method: immunoSEQ multiplex PCR. The table records 20,000 to 25,000 clones, 60% to 85% of them present only once. Germline V gene sequence: CDR1 ENHRY, CDR2 SYGVKD. Trimming cost V 5 bases and J 6 bases, with 15 bases left between them. CDR3 length: 14 amino acids. The source is a person between 25 and 79 years old with non-small cell lung cancer. The chain combines TRBV10-3 with TRBJ2-3; possibly TRBD1 for D (6 bases). Here the sequenced sample was blood, taken at baseline. CDR3 sequence (DNA): TGTGCCATCAGTATAGGGACAACGGGGGATACGCAGTATTTT. Translating it yields CAISIGTTGDTQYF.